The clone carrying this T cell receptor beta chain has only a few counts. Its antigen is as yet unknown. Germline CDR1 SGHTA, CDR2 FQGNSA. V dropped 1 base and J dropped 0 bases, with 13 bases sitting between them. The CDR3 loop spans 16 amino acids. This specimen belongs to a study of OX40 agonist ivuxolimab in advanced cancers. Study as a whole: Subjects had a mean age of about 65 years, with a range of roughly 20 to 79; more than 75% were male. Partial responses were observed in three patients, of whom one had hepatocellular carcinoma and two had cutaneous melanoma.

Enrollment shut out patients with autoimmune disease history or systemic immunosuppression. Assay: immunoSEQ multiplex PCR; the TCRdb copy retains only in-frame clones and omits some. The data hold over 55,000 clones, with 86% observed a single time. Study-level results: Circulating CD4+ and CD8+ T cells showed clonal expansion by week 6 at 0.1 to 3.0 mg/kg.

Sequencing was performed on CD4+ or CD8+ T cells sorted from blood, taken in a trial of the OX40 agonist ivuxolimab. This clonotype was obtained from an adult with an advanced solid tumor such as melanoma, head and neck, liver or kidney cancer. The chain carries TRBV7-2 and TRBJ2-7; D remains unclear. For the CDR3, the DNA is TGTGCCAGCAGCTTAGGTTCGACACTGAGCTCCTACGAGCAGTACTTC. Translation gives CASSLGSTLSSYEQYF.